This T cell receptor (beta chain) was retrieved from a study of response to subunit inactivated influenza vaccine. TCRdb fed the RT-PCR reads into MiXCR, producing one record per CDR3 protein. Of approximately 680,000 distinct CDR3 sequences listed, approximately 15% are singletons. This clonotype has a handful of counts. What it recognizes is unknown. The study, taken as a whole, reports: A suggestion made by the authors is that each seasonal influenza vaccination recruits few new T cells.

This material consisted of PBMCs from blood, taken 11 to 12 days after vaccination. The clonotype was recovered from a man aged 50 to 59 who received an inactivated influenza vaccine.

The CDR3 reads CASSVAEGPYEQYF. The CDR3 DNA follows: TGTGCCAGCAGTGTAGCCGAAGGCCCCTACGAGCAGTACTTC. The genes are TRBV2 and TRBJ2-7; no clear D gene. Germline values: CDR1 SNHLY, CDR2 FYNNEI. V was clipped by 4 bases and J by 2 bases, with 12 bases between them. This CDR3 has 14 amino acids. Full variable domain (missing parts from reference TRBV2 and TRBJ2-7): EPEVTQTPSHQVTQMGQEVILRCVPISNHLYFYWYRQILGQKVEFLVSFYNNEISEKSEIFDDQFSVERPDGSNFTLKIRSTKLEDSAMYFCASSVAEGPYEQYFGPGTRLTVT.